This T cell receptor beta chain was obtained from a study of shared clonotypes between healthy human individuals. Study in general: CD4 naive cells filled three plates per donor, CD4 memory three, CD8 naive two and CD8 memory one.

The V end lost 6 bases, the J end lost 5 bases, and 17 bases lay between the germline ends. CDR1 is MNHNS, CDR2 SASEGT, per germline. This CDR3 spans 15 amino acids. The data were produced by immunoSEQ multiplex PCR, yet TCRdb's version contains in-frame clones alone and is incomplete. This table holds a few million clones, 85% to 95% found once. The sample comprised naive CD4+ T cells from PBMCs. The subset denotes: CD45RA+ positively selected. The source is a man in his late teens or twenties in good health. Some clones in this sample may be carry-over from other donors' samples. The chain couples TRBV6-1 to TRBJ2-1; TRBD2 is a possible D gene (6 bases). The CDR3 here is CASRSRGRGDNEQFF. The CDR3 bases are TGTGCCAGCAGGTCTCGGGGGAGAGGGGACAATGAGCAGTTCTTC.